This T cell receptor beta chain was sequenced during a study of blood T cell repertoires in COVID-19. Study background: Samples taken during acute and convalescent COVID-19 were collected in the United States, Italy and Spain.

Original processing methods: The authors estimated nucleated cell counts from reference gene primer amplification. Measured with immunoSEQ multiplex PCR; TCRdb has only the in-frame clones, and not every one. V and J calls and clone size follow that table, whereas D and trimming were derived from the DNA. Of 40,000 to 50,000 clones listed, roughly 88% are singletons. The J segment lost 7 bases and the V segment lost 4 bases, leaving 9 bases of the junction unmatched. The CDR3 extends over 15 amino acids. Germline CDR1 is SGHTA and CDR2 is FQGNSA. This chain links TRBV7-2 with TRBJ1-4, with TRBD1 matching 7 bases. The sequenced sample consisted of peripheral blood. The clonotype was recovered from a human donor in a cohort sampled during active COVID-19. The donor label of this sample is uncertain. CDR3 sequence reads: CASSWSQGRFEKLFF. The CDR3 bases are TGTGCCAGCAGCTGGTCACAGGGGCGTTTTGAAAAACTGTTTTTT.